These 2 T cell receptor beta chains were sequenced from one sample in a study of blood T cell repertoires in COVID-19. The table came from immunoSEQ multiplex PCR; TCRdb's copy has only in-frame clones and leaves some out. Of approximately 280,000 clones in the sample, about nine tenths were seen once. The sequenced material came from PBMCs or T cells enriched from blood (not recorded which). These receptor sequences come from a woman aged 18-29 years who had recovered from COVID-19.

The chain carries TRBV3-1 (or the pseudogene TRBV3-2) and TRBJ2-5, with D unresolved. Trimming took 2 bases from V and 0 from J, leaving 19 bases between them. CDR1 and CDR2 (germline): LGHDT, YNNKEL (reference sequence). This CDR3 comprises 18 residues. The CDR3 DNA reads TGTGCCAGCAGCCAACCGAAAACTGATAATCCTTACCAAGAGACCCAGTACTTC. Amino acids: CASSQPKTDNPYQETQYF.

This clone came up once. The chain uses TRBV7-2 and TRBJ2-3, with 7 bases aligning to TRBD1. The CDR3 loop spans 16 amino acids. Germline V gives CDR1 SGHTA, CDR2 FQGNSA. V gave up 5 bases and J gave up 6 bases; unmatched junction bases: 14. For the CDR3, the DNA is TGTGCCAGCAGCAGTAGACAGGGAGAAGGTGGGGATACGCAGTATTTT. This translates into CASSSRQGEGGDTQYF.